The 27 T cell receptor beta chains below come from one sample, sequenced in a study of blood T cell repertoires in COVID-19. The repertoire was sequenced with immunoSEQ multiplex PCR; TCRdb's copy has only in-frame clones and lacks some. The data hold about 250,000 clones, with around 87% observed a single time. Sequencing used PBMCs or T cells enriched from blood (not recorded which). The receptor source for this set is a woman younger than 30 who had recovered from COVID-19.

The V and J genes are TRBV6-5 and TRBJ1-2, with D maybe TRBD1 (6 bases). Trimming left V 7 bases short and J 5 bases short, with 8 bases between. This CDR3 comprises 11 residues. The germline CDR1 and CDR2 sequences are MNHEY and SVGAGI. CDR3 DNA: TGTGCCAGCACCCAGGGGTATGGCTACACCTTC. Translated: CASTQGYGYTF.

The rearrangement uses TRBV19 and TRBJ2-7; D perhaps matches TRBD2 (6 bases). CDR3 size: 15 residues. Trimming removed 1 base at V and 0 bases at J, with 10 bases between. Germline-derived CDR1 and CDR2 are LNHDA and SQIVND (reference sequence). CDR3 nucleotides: TGTGCCAGTAGTATAGTCTTGGGGGGCTCCTACGAGCAGTACTTC. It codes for CASSIVLGGSYEQYF.

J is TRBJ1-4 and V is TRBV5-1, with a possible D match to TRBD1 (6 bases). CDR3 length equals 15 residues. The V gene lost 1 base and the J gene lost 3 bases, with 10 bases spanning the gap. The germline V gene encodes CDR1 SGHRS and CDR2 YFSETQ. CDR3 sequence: CASSLTGKANEKLFF. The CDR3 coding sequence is TGCGCCAGCAGCTTGACAGGGAAGGCTAATGAAAAACTGTTTTTT.

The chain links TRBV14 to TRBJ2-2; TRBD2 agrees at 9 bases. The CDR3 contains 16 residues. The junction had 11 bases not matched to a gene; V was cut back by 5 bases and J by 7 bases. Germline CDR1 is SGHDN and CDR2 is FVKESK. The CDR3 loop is CASSSGSGGRVGELFF. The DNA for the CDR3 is TGTGCCAGCAGCTCCGGGAGCGGGGGGCGAGTCGGGGAGCTGTTTTTT.

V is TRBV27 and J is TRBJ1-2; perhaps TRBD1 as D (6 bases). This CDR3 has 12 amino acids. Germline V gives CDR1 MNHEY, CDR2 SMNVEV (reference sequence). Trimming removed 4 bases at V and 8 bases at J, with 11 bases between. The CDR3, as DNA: TGTGCCAGCAGTTCAGGGGCCGGGGGCTACACCTTC. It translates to CASSSGAGGYTF.

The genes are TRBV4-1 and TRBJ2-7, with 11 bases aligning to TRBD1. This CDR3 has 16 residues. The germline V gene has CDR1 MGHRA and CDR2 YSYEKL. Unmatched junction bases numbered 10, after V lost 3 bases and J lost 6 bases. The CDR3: CASSHPGTDRGREQYF. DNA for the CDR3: TGCGCCAGCAGCCACCCTGGTACGGACAGGGGGCGCGAGCAGTACTTC.

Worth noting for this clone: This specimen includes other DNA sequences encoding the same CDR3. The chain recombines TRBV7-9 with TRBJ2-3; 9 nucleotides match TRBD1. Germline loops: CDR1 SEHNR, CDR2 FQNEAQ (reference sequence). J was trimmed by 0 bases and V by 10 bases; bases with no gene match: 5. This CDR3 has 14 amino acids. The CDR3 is CATTGTGSTDTQYF. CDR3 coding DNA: TGTGCCACGACCGGGACAGGGAGCACAGATACGCAGTATTTT.

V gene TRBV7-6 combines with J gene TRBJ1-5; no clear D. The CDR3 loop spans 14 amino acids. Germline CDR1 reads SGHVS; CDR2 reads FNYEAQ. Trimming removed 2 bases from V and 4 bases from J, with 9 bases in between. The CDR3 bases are TGTGCCAGCAGCTTAAAAGCGAGGAATCAGCCCCAGCATTTT. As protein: CASSLKARNQPQHF.

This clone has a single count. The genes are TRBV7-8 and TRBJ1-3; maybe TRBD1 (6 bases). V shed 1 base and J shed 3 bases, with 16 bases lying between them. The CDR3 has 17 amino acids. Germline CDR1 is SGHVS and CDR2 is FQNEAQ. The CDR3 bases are TGTGCCAGCAGCTTAGTGAGGGGGGGCAGGGGTGGAAACACCATATATTTT. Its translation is CASSLVRGGRGGNTIYF.

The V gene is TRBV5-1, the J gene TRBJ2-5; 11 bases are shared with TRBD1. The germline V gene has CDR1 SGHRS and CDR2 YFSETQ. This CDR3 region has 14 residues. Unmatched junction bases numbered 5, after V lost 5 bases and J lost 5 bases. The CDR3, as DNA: TGCGCCAGCAGACCCGGGACAGGGGGGGAGACCCAGTACTTC. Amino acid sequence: CASRPGTGGETQYF.

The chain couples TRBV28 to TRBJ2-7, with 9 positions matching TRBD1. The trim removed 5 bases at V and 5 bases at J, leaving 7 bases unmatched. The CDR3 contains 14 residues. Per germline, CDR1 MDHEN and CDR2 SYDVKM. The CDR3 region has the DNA TGTGCCAGCAGTCCCCCGGGACAGGGCAACGAGCAGTACTTC. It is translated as CASSPPGQGNEQYF.

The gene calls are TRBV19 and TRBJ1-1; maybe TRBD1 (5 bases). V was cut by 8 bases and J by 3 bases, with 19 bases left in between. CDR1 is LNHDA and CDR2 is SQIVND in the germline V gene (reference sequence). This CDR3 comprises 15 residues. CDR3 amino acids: CASSPGLRGYTEAFF. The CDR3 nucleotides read TGTGCCAGTTCTCCGGGACTCCGGGGGTACACTGAAGCTTTCTTT.

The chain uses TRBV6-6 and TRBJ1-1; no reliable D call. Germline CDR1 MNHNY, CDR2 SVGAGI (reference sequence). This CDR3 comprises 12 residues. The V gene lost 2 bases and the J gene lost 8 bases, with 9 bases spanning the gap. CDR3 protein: CASSYGQVEAFF. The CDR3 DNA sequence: TGTGCCAGCAGTTACGGGCAGGTGGAAGCTTTCTTT.

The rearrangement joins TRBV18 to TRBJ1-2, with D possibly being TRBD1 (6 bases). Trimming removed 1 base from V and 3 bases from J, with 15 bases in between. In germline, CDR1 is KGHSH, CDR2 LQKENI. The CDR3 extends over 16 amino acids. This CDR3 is CASSPRTATNYYGYTF. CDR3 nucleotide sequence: TGTGCCAGCTCACCACGGACAGCTACGAACTACTATGGCTACACCTTC.

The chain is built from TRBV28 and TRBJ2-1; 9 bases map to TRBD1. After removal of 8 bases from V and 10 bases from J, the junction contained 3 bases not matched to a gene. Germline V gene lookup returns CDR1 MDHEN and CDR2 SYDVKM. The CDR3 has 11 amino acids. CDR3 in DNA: TGTGCCAGCCGGACAGGGGACGAGCAGTTCTTC. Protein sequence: CASRTGDEQFF.

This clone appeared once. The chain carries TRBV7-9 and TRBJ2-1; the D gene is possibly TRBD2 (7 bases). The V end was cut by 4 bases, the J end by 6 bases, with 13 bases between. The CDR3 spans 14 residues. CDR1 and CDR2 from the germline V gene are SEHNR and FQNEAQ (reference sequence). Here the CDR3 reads CASSWGGARNEQFF. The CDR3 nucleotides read TGTGCCAGCAGCTGGGGGGGGGCCCGCAATGAGCAGTTCTTC.

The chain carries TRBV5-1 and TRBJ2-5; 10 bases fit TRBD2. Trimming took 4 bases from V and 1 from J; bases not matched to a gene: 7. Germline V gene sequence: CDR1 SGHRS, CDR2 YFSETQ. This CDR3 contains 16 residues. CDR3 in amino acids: CASSLGPSGGQETQYF. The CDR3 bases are TGCGCCAGCAGCCTGGGGCCTAGCGGGGGCCAAGAGACCCAGTACTTC. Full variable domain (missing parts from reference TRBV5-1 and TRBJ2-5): KAGVTQTPRYLIKTRGQQVTLSCSPISGHRSVSWYQQTPGQGLQFLFEYFSETQRNKGNFPGRFSGRQFSNSRSEMNVSTLELGDSALYLCASSLGPSGGQETQYFGPGTRLLVL.

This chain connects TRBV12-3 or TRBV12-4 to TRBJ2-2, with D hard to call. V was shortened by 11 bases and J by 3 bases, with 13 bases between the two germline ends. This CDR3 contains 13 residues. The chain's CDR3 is CAADEPDTGELFF. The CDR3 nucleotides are TGTGCCGCGGATGAGCCCGACACCGGGGAGCTGTTTTTT.

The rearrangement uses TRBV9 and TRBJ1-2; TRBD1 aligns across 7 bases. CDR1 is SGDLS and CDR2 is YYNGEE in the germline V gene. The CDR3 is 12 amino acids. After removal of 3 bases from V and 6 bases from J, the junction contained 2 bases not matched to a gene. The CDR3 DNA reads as TGTGCCAGCAGCGGGAGGGGGCATGGCTACACCTTC. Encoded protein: CASSGRGHGYTF.

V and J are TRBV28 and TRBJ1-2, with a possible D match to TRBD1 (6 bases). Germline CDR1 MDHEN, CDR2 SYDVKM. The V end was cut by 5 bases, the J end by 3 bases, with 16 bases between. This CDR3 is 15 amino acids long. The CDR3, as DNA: TGTGCCAGCAGTACCAACTACAGGGTAGACTATGGCTACACCTTC. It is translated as CASSTNYRVDYGYTF.

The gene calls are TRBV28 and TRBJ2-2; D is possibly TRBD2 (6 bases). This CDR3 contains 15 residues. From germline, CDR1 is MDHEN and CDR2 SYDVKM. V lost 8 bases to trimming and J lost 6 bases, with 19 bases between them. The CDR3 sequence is CASGVGGSTAGELFF. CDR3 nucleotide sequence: TGTGCCAGCGGGGTCGGGGGATCAACGGCCGGGGAGCTGTTTTTT.

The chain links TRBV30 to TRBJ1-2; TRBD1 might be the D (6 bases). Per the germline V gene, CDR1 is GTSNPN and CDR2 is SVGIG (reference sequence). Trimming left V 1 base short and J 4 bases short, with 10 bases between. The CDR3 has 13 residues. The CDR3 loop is CAWSGGGSYGYTF. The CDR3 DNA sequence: TGTGCCTGGAGTGGAGGGGGTTCCTATGGCTACACCTTC.

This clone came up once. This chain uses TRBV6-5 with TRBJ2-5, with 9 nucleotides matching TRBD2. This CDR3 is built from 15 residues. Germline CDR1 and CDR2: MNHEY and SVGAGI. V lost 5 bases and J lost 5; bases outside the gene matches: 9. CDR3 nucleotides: TGTGCCAGCAGTAGGAGGAAGCGGGGGGACGAGACCCAGTACTTC. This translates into CASSRRKRGDETQYF.

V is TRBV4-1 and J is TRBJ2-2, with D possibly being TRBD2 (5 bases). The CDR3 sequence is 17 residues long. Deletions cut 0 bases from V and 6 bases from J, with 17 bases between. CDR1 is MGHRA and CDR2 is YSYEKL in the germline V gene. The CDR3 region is CASSQDPGIGVSGELFF. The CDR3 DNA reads TGCGCCAGCAGCCAAGACCCCGGGATTGGTGTTTCCGGGGAGCTGTTTTTT.

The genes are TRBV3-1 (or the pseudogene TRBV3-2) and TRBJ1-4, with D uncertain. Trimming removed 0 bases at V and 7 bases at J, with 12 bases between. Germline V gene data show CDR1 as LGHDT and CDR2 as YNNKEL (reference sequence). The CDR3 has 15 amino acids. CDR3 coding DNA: TGTGCCAGCAGCCAAGATCCAAGGGAGGGTGAAAAACTGTTTTTT. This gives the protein CASSQDPREGEKLFF.

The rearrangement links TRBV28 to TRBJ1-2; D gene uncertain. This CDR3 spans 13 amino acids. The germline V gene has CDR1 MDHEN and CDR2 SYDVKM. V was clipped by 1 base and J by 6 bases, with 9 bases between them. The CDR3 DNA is TGTGCCAGCAGTTTATCAGGAGGAGATGGCTACACCTTC. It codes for CASSLSGGDGYTF.

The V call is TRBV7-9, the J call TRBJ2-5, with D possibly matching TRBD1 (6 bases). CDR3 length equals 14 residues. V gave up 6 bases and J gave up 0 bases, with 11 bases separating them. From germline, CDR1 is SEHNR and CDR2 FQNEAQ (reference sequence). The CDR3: CASRRDRYQETQYF. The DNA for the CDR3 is TGTGCCAGCAGACGAGACAGGTACCAAGAGACCCAGTACTTC.